A selection of T cell receptor beta chains follows, all from one sample in a study of blood T cell repertoires in COVID-19. Sequencing used immunoSEQ multiplex PCR; TCRdb keeps in-frame clones, though not all of them. The data contain approximately 210,000 clones, 80% to 90% of them seen just once; the ten biggest clones take up under 14%. Sequencing used peripheral blood. All receptors derive from a middle-aged man with COVID-19, enrolled during active disease. Both conserved end residues are part of each CDR3. The order of the fields is V gene, J gene, clone size, D gene, CDR3 DNA, CDR3 protein. D genes are given only for firm matches. Some rows have no size entry. The others give once, few or many, or a class for an expanded clone.

TRBV27	TRBJ1-2	NA	NA	TGTGCCAGCAGTCGGGCGGGGACTTTAGACTATGGCTACACCTTC	CASSRAGTLDYGYTF
TRBV25-1	TRBJ2-1	NA	TRBD2	TGTGCCAGCACCGAGGGGGGTAGCGGGAGTAATGAGCAGTTCTTC	CASTEGGSGSNEQFF
TRBV12-3/TRBV12-4	TRBJ1-1	NA	NA	TGTGCCAGCAGTTTAGGGGGAGGCACTGAAGCTTTCTTT	CASSLGGGTEAFF
TRBV6-6	TRBJ1-2	once	NA	TGTGCCAGCATTATGACACCTTACTATGGCTACACCTTC	CASIMTPYYGYTF
TRBV5-8	TRBJ2-4	NA	NA	TGTGCCAGCAGCTTGATTCGTGTTAATCTAGCCAAAAACATTCAGTACTTC	CASSLIRVNLAKNIQYF
TRBV11-2	TRBJ1-6	NA	TRBD1	TGTGCCAGCAGCCCTCTTGACAGGGATAATTCACCCCTCCACTTT	CASSPLDRDNSPLHF
TRBV4-1	TRBJ1-5	once	NA	TGCGCCAGCAGCCAAGACCGGGTAGGCAATCAGCCCCAGCATTTT	CASSQDRVGNQPQHF
TRBV7-2	TRBJ2-1	once	NA	TGTGCCAGCAGCTTAGGCCCCCTAAATGAGCAGTTCTTC	CASSLGPLNEQFF
TRBV3-1/TRBV3-2	TRBJ2-1	NA	NA	TGTGCCAGCAGCCAAGCAGGGGAAGGGGCCTACAATGAGCAGTTCTTC	CASSQAGEGAYNEQFF
TRBV4-2	TRBJ2-1	NA	TRBD1	TGTGCCAGCAGCCAACCGGGACAGAGACTCAATGAGCAGTTCTTC	CASSQPGQRLNEQFF
TRBV11-1	TRBJ2-2	NA	NA	TGTGCCAGCACCCCCCTGAGGGCCTTATACACCGGGGAGCTGTTTTTT	CASTPLRALYTGELFF
TRBV3-1/TRBV3-2	TRBJ2-1	NA	TRBD2	TGTGCCAGCAGCCAGCGGGGGGGGTACAATGAGCAGTTCTTC	CASSQRGGYNEQFF
TRBV5-1	TRBJ2-7	few	NA	TGCGCCAGCAGCTTGGCTCCTTGGGCAATCTCCTACGAGCAGTACTTC	CASSLAPWAISYEQYF
TRBV10-3	TRBJ1-1	NA	NA	TGTGCCATCAGTGAACAGACGAACACTGAAGCTTTCTTT	CAISEQTNTEAFF